The 29 T cell receptor beta chains below were found in one sample sequenced in a study of OX40 agonist ivuxolimab in advanced cancers. The repertoire was sequenced with immunoSEQ multiplex PCR; TCRdb's copy has only in-frame clones and lacks some. The sample lists 50,000 to 75,000 clones; roughly nine tenths were seen once. The starting material was CD4+ or CD8+ T cells sorted from blood, obtained in a trial of the OX40 agonist ivuxolimab. These receptors all come from an adult with an advanced solid tumor such as melanoma, head and neck, liver or kidney cancer.

The chain carries TRBV21-1 and TRBJ2-4; the table's D call TRBD1 went unverified against the DNA. TRBV21-1 is designated a pseudogene. The CDR3 is made up of 15 amino acids. The CDR3 nucleotides read TGTGCCAGCAGCCGAACGACAGTAGCCAAAAACATTCAGTACTTC. Its translation: CASSRTTVAKNIQYF.

The chain carries TRBV30 and TRBJ2-7; D possibly corresponds to TRBD2 (5 bases). The germline gives CDR1 GTSNPN, CDR2 SVGIG (reference sequence). Deletions cut 0 bases from V and 6 bases from J, with 12 bases between. The CDR3 covers 13 residues. The chain's CDR3 is CAWSVRNRGEQYF. CDR3 bases: TGTGCCTGGAGTGTTCGTAACCGGGGCGAGCAGTACTTC.

The chain carries TRBV7-3 and TRBJ2-3; D is perhaps TRBD2 (6 bases). V lost 0 bases and J 3 bases, leaving 13 bases between the germline ends. This CDR3 contains 16 residues. Germline V gives CDR1 SGHTA, CDR2 FQGTGA. CDR3 amino acids: CASSLTRAGRTDTQYF. The CDR3 DNA is TGTGCCAGCAGCTTAACGAGAGCAGGGAGGACAGATACGCAGTATTTT.

This clone has more than one count but fewer than ten. The chain is built from TRBV19 and TRBJ1-5, with a possible D match to TRBD1 (5 bases). The germline V gene encodes CDR1 LNHDA and CDR2 SQIVND (reference sequence). The CDR3 has 16 amino acids. V gave up 6 bases and J gave up 7 bases, with 22 bases separating them. CDR3 nucleotide sequence: TGTGCCAGTAGCCTCCGAGGAGCTCGGGGGAGACAGCCCCAGCATTTT. Translation: CASSLRGARGRQPQHF.

This chain uses TRBV7-5 with TRBJ2-7; TRBD2, the D gene given by the table, was not confirmed from the DNA. TRBV7-5 is a recognized pseudogene. The CDR3 has 14 residues. This chain's CDR3 is CARSLRLAAYEQYF. The CDR3 nucleotides read TGTGCCAGAAGCTTACGACTAGCGGCCTACGAGCAGTACTTC.

The chain has TRBV30 and TRBJ2-2, with D tentatively TRBD1 or TRBD2 (6 bases each). Germline CDR1 reads GTSNPN; CDR2 reads SVGIG (reference sequence). The CDR3 has 20 amino acids. V was cut by 3 bases and J by 4 bases, with 30 bases left in between. In nucleotides, the CDR3 is TGTGCCTGGAGGCGGGGTACTGGGACAAACCGACCCATTGGCACCGGGGAGCTGTTTTTT. Translating gives CAWRRGTGTNRPIGTGELFF.

The genes are TRBV5-1 and TRBJ2-7; TRBD2 matches at 11 bases. The CDR3 has 15 residues. Germline CDR1 and CDR2: SGHRS and YFSETQ. Trimming took 4 bases from V and 4 from J; bases not matched to a gene: 7. The CDR3 nucleotides are TGCGCCAGCAGCCCGGGACTAGCGGAGGTTTACGAGCAGTACTTC. This codes for CASSPGLAEVYEQYF.

The chain combines TRBV7-6 with TRBJ2-2; D is unresolved. The germline V gene encodes CDR1 SGHVS and CDR2 FNYEAQ. Trimming removed 8 bases at V and 5 bases at J, with 12 bases between. The CDR3 loop spans 13 amino acids. DNA of the CDR3: TGTGCCAGCGCCTCTGGGGTAACCGGGGAGCTGTTTTTT. It yields the protein CASASGVTGELFF.

The chain is built from TRBV6-5 and TRBJ2-7, with D unresolved. Germline V gene sequence: CDR1 MNHEY, CDR2 SVGAGI. The CDR3 is 15 amino acids. V lost 2 bases and J 1 base, leaving 12 bases between the germline ends. CDR3 nucleotides: TGTGCCAGCAGTTACGGCTCAAAAAAATCCTACGAGCAGTACTTC. Translation: CASSYGSKKSYEQYF.

This clone was seen a single time. This rearrangement joins TRBV5-1 to TRBJ1-1, with TRBD1 matching over 10 bases. The CDR3 is made up of 15 amino acids. Germline V gene sequence: CDR1 SGHRS, CDR2 YFSETQ. Unmatched junction bases numbered 8, after V lost 4 bases and J lost 5 bases. The CDR3 nucleotides are TGCGCCAGCAGCGGGGTGGGGACAGGGGTAACTGAAGCTTTCTTT. It encodes CASSGVGTGVTEAFF.

The chain joins TRBV7-9 to TRBJ2-7; D is unresolved. The CDR3 runs 14 residues. Trimming removed 6 bases at V and 0 bases at J, with 12 bases between. The germline V gene encodes CDR1 SEHNR and CDR2 FQNEAQ (reference sequence). The CDR3: CASRNTFDSYEQYF. CDR3 DNA sequence: TGTGCCAGCAGAAATACCTTCGACTCCTACGAGCAGTACTTC.

The chain has TRBV15 and TRBJ2-5; TRBD2 aligns across 8 bases. The CDR3 covers 18 residues. J was trimmed by 5 bases and V by 3 bases; bases with no gene match: 17. Germline CDR1 LNHNV, CDR2 YYDKDF (reference sequence). The CDR3 reads CATSRQRIGRVSQETQYF. In DNA, the CDR3 is TGTGCCACCAGCAGGCAAAGGATCGGGAGGGTCTCTCAGGAGACCCAGTACTTC. The variable domain in full, with the rest retrieved from reference TRBV15 and TRBJ2-5, is DAMVIQNPRYQVTQFGKPVTLSCSQTLNHNVMYWYQQKSSQAPKLLFHYYDKDFNNEADTPDNFQSRRPNTSFCFLDIRSPGLGDTAMYLCATSRQRIGRVSQETQYFGPGTRLLVL.

The genes are TRBV2 and TRBJ2-1; TRBD2 aligns across 10 bases. Germline V CDR1 and CDR2: SNHLY, FYNNEI. After removal of 6 bases from V and 6 bases from J, the junction contained 8 bases not matched to a gene. The CDR3 is 15 residues long. This CDR3 reads CASRKGGLARNEQFF. The CDR3 DNA sequence: TGTGCCAGCAGGAAGGGGGGACTAGCGCGCAATGAGCAGTTCTTC.

The CDR3: CASRITGQGRYEQYF. The CDR3 DNA reads TGCGCCAGCAGAATTACTGGACAGGGTCGCTACGAGCAGTACTTC. This chain uses TRBV5-1 with TRBJ2-7; TRBD1 matches at 8 bases. The CDR3 spans 15 residues. Per germline, CDR1 SGHRS and CDR2 YFSETQ. After removal of 5 bases from V and 3 bases from J, the junction contained 10 bases not matched to a gene.

This chain links TRBV28 with TRBJ2-3; 14 nucleotides match TRBD2. CDR1 is MDHEN and CDR2 is SYDVKM in the germline V gene. The CDR3 covers 16 residues. After removal of 6 bases from V and 8 bases from J, the junction contained 10 bases not matched to a gene. This CDR3 is CASRVETSGRVATQYF. The DNA for the CDR3 is TGTGCCAGCAGGGTAGAGACTAGCGGGAGGGTGGCTACGCAGTATTTT. Using reference TRBV28 and TRBJ2-3 for the parts outside the CDR3, the full variable domain is DVKVTQSSRYLVKRTGEKVFLECVQDMDHENMFWYRQDPGLGLRLIYFSYDVKMKEKGDIPEGYSVSREKKERFSLILESASTNQTSMYLCASRVETSGRVATQYFGPGTRLTVL.

The V call is TRBV7-8, the J call TRBJ2-1; 9 positions agree with TRBD2. V lost 8 bases, J lost 7 bases, and 12 bases stayed unmatched. This CDR3 region has 15 residues. Germline CDR1 SGHVS, CDR2 FQNEAQ. CDR3 in DNA: TGTGCCAGCGGACAAAGGAGACTAGCGGAAAATGAGCAGTTCTTC. Protein: CASGQRRLAENEQFF.

The chain employs TRBV2 and TRBJ1-3, with D uncertain. Per germline, CDR1 SNHLY and CDR2 FYNNEI. CDR3 size: 15 residues. V was clipped by 6 bases and J by 0 bases, with 12 bases between them. The CDR3 coding sequence is TGTGCCAGCAGCCTCGGACGGAACTCTGGAAACACCATATATTTT. Translated: CASSLGRNSGNTIYF. Variable domain in full (rest from reference TRBV2 and TRBJ1-3): EPEVTQTPSHQVTQMGQEVILRCVPISNHLYFYWYRQILGQKVEFLVSFYNNEISEKSEIFDDQFSVERPDGSNFTLKIRSTKLEDSAMYFCASSLGRNSGNTIYFGEGSWLTVV.

This chain uses TRBV6-5 with TRBJ2-2, with 12 bases fitting TRBD2. The CDR3 consists of 16 residues. V lost 1 base and J lost 6; bases outside the gene matches: 3. Germline-derived CDR1 and CDR2 are MNHEY and SVGAGI. The chain's CDR3 is CASSYFLAGGAGELFF. For the CDR3, the DNA is TGTGCCAGCAGTTACTTCCTAGCGGGAGGGGCCGGGGAGCTGTTTTTT.

The chain couples TRBV30 to TRBJ2-1; D gene ambiguous. There are 15 residues in the CDR3. The germline CDR1 and CDR2 sequences are GTSNPN and SVGIG (reference sequence). The V and J ends lost 3 bases and 5 bases respectively, with 17 bases between them. Here the CDR3 reads CAWSPNGRSHNEQFF. CDR3 coding DNA: TGTGCCTGGAGCCCCAATGGCAGGTCACACAATGAGCAGTTCTTC.

V usage is TRBV29-1 and J usage is TRBJ2-1; 8 bases align to TRBD1. The CDR3 length is 14 residues. Losses at the gene ends were 5 bases for V and 3 bases for J; bases not matched to a gene: 6. CDR1 is SQVTM, CDR2 ANQGSEA, per germline. The CDR3: CSVFPGTGYNEQFF. The DNA of the CDR3 is TGCAGCGTTTTCCCCGGGACAGGCTACAATGAGCAGTTCTTC.

This chain connects TRBV5-1 to TRBJ2-3; D is possibly TRBD2 (5 bases). V lost 3 bases to trimming and J lost 4 bases, with 12 bases between them. CDR1 is SGHRS, CDR2 YFSETQ, per germline. The CDR3 has 14 amino acids. DNA of the CDR3: TGCGCCAGCAGCTCCGGGGTGCGGGCAGATACGCAGTATTTT. Translation: CASSSGVRADTQYF. The full variable domain, its missing parts supplied by reference TRBV5-1 and TRBJ2-3, is KAGVTQTPRYLIKTRGQQVTLSCSPISGHRSVSWYQQTPGQGLQFLFEYFSETQRNKGNFPGRFSGRQFSNSRSEMNVSTLELGDSALYLCASSSGVRADTQYFGPGTRLTVL.

V is TRBV2 and J is TRBJ2-2; D unresolved. Germline values: CDR1 SNHLY, CDR2 FYNNEI. Deletions cut 5 bases from V and 6 bases from J, with 10 bases between. This CDR3 spans 13 amino acids. The chain's CDR3 is CASSSLGPGELFF. The CDR3 bases are TGTGCCAGCAGTTCTTTAGGCCCCGGGGAGCTGTTTTTT. The full variable domain, completed using reference TRBV2 and TRBJ2-2, is EPEVTQTPSHQVTQMGQEVILRCVPISNHLYFYWYRQILGQKVEFLVSFYNNEISEKSEIFDDQFSVERPDGSNFTLKIRSTKLEDSAMYFCASSSLGPGELFFGEGSRLTVL.

V gene TRBV7-9 combines with J gene TRBJ2-2, with D hard to call. From germline, CDR1 is SEHNR and CDR2 FQNEAQ (reference sequence). This CDR3 contains 12 residues. The V and J ends lost 4 bases and 8 bases respectively, with 8 bases between them. The CDR3 region is CASSYGLGELFF. The CDR3, as DNA: TGTGCCAGCAGCTACGGATTGGGGGAGCTGTTTTTT.

The chain links TRBV28 to TRBJ1-2; D is ambiguous. The germline V gene encodes CDR1 MDHEN and CDR2 SYDVKM. Trimming shortened V by 6 bases and J by 9 bases, and 14 bases separated the two germline ends. The CDR3 consists of 12 residues. CDR3 sequence reads: CASRTLPASYTF. The CDR3 nucleotides read TGTGCCAGCAGGACACTACCTGCGAGCTACACCTTC.

This chain joins TRBV18 and TRBJ2-2; 8 nucleotides agree with TRBD1. V was pared by 1 base and J by 6 bases, with 10 bases of the junction left unmatched. There are 17 residues in the CDR3. Germline values: CDR1 KGHSH, CDR2 LQKENI. CDR3 in DNA: TGTGCCAGCTCACCACTATTGGACAGGGAAGACCCCGGGGAGCTGTTTTTT. Protein product: CASSPLLDREDPGELFF.

The CDR3 DNA follows: TGTGCCAGCAGCGTAAGCGGGAACTCCTACGAGCAGTACTTC. It specifies CASSVSGNSYEQYF. The chain has TRBV9 and TRBJ2-7, with 7 nucleotides matching TRBD2. Germline-derived CDR1 and CDR2 are SGDLS and YYNGEE. The CDR3 sequence is 14 residues long. V was clipped by 1 base and J by 0 bases; unmatched bases: 1.

The chain employs TRBV11-2 and TRBJ2-4, with D possibly TRBD1 on 5 matching bases. The CDR3 runs to 17 residues. V lost 0 bases and J 0 bases, leaving 12 bases between the germline ends. Germline-derived CDR1 and CDR2 are SGHAT and FQNNGV. The CDR3 DNA follows: TGTGCCAGCAGCTTAGATAGGGGCACTCTAGCCAAAAACATTCAGTACTTC. Its translation is CASSLDRGTLAKNIQYF.

The chain recombines TRBV11-3 with TRBJ2-7, with D maybe TRBD1 (6 bases). Germline V gene lookup returns CDR1 SGHNT and CDR2 YENEEA. V lost 5 bases and J 4 bases, leaving 27 bases between the germline ends. This CDR3 region has 18 residues. The CDR3 coding sequence is TGTGCCAGCAGCCCTGGGGTGTTGGGCCAGGGGCGTTTATACGAGCAGTACTTC. This translates into CASSPGVLGQGRLYEQYF.

The chain uses TRBV4-1 and TRBJ2-1; no definite D call. Trimming took off 2 bases at V and 2 bases at J, with 10 bases between the two ends. The CDR3 runs 15 residues. In germline, CDR1 is MGHRA, CDR2 YSYEKL. CDR3 coding DNA: TGCGCCAGCAGCCAAACCCGAAGCGCCTACAATGAGCAGTTCTTC. Its protein product is CASSQTRSAYNEQFF.